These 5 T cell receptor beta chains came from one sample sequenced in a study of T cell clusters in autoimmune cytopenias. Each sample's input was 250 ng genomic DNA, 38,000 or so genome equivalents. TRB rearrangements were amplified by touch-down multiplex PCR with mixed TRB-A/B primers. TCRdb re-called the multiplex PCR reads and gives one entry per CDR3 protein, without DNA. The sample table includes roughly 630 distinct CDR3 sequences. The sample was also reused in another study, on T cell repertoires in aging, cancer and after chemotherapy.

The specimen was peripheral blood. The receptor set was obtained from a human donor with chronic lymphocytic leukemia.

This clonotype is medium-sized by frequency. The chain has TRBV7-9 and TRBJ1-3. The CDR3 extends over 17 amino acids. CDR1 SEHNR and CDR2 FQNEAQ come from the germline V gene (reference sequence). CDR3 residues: CASSLADAVGPGNTIYF. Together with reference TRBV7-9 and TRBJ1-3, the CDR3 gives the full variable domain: DTGVSQNPRHKITKRGQNVTFRCDPISEHNRLYWYRQTLGQGPEFLTYFQNEAQLEKSRLLSDRFSAERPKGSFSTLEIQRTEQGDSAMYLCASSLADAVGPGNTIYFGEGSWLTVV.

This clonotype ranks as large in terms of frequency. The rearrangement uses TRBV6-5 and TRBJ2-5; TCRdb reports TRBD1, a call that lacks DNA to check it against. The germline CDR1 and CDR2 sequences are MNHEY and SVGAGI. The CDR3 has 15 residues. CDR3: CASTPNQANQETQYF.

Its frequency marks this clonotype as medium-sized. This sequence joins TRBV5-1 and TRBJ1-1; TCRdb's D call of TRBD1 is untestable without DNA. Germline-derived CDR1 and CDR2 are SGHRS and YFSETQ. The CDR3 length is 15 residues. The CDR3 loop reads CASSLGTGPTTEAFF.

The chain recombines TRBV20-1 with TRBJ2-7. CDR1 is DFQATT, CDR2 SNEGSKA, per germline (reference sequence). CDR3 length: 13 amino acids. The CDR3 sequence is CSAPSTSAGEQYF.

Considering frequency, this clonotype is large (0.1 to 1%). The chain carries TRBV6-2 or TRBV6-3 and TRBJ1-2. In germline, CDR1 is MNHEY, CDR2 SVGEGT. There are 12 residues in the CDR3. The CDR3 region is CASSRSAYGYTF.